A selection of T cell receptor beta chains follows, all from one sample in a study of blood T cell repertoires in COVID-19. Assay: immunoSEQ multiplex PCR; the TCRdb copy retains only in-frame clones and omits some. This table holds roughly 160,000 clones, 82% found once. Sequencing input: PBMCs or T cells enriched from blood (not recorded which). These receptor sequences come from a man in his sixties who had recovered from COVID-19. Each CDR3 is given with its conserved first and last residue. A D gene is named only where the DNA matches it firmly. Rows give clone size only sometimes, using once, few, many, or a class for an expanded clone.

cdr3_nt cdr3_aa j_call clone_size v_call d_call
TGTGCCAGCAGCTTAGCCAGGGCGAGGCCCCAGCATTTT CASSLARARPQHF TRBJ1-5 - TRBV7-2 -
TGTGCCAGCAGCGCCGGGACTAGCAGCTCCTACAATGAGCAGTTCTTC CASSAGTSSSYNEQFF TRBJ2-1 - TRBV9 TRBD2
TGTGCCAGCAGCCCAAGCGGGACCTACGAGCAGTACTTC CASSPSGTYEQYF TRBJ2-7 - TRBV7-9 TRBD2
TGTGCCAGCAGCTTATCAGGCCATGGCTACACCTTC CASSLSGHGYTF TRBJ1-2 - TRBV7-3 -
TGTGCCAGCAGCCACAGGGTACAACTGAACACTGAAGCTTTCTTT CASSHRVQLNTEAFF TRBJ1-1 once TRBV3-1/TRBV3-2 -
TGCGCCAGCAGCTTACGCGGGATGGGGATAGAGACCCAGTACTTC CASSLRGMGIETQYF TRBJ2-5 - TRBV5-1 -
TGTGCCAGCAGTCCCTTCCAGCAACTGAGATACTCCGGGGCTGGAAACACCATATATTTT CASSPFQQLRYSGAGNTIYF TRBJ1-3 - TRBV28 -
TGTGCCAGCAGCGGGACTAGTTTGGAGACCCAGTACTTC CASSGTSLETQYF TRBJ2-5 - TRBV9 TRBD2
TGTGCCAGCAGCGTAGAGTGGCCGGGACAGGACTATGGCTACACCTTC CASSVEWPGQDYGYTF TRBJ1-2 - TRBV9 TRBD1
TGTGCCAGCAGCCCCCACACGGGACAGCGAACGTCTGGGGCCAACGTCCTGACTTTC CASSPHTGQRTSGANVLTF TRBJ2-6 - TRBV7-8 TRBD1
TGCGCCAGCAGCCGGACGGTGGGGGCGGGGGTCACAGATACGCAGTATTTT CASSRTVGAGVTDTQYF TRBJ2-3 - TRBV4-1 -
TGCGCCAGCAGCTCCGGGACTAGCGGTCGTGAAAACATTCAGTACTTC CASSSGTSGRENIQYF TRBJ2-4 - TRBV5-1 TRBD2
TGTGCCAGCAGCTCGATATACACCCCTAACTATGGCTACACCTTC CASSSIYTPNYGYTF TRBJ1-2 - TRBV5-6 -
TGTGCCAGCAGCTTTAGGACAGGGTCTCCTGCCCTCTATGGCTACACCTTC CASSFRTGSPALYGYTF TRBJ1-2 - TRBV5-6 TRBD1
TGTGCCAGCAGGTTTGCAGGGGGCAACTACGAGCAGTACTTC CASRFAGGNYEQYF TRBJ2-7 - TRBV28 TRBD1
TGTGCCAGCAGTTACAGGAGACCCACTGAAGCTTTCTTT CASSYRRPTEAFF TRBJ1-1 - TRBV28 -
TGTGCCAGCAGCGTAGTAGCTGGGGGGGGCTCTGGCTACACCTTC CASSVVAGGGSGYTF TRBJ1-2 - TRBV9 -
TGTGCCAGTAGTATCCTCCCTCGGGTTTGGGACACTGAAGCTTTCTTT CASSILPRVWDTEAFF TRBJ1-1 - TRBV19 -
TGTGCCAGTAGCTTACATATGAACACTGAAGCTTTCTTT CASSLHMNTEAFF TRBJ1-1 - TRBV19 -
TGTGCCAGTAGTACAGGGACAGGGCTCCCCGGGGAGCTGTTTTTT CASSTGTGLPGELFF TRBJ2-2 - TRBV19 TRBD1
TGCGCCAGCAGCGAACAGGGAGACCAGCCCCAGCATTTT CASSEQGDQPQHF TRBJ1-5 - TRBV5-1 -
TGCAGCGTCGACGGGTTGGGTACTGCGGATACGCAGTATTTT CSVDGLGTADTQYF TRBJ2-3 few TRBV29-1 -
TGTGCCAGCAGTGCTTTAGCGGGAAGCACAGATACGCAGTATTTT CASSALAGSTDTQYF TRBJ2-3 - TRBV6-4 TRBD2
TGTGCCAGCAGCCACCGACAGGGGACTGAAGCTTTCTTT CASSHRQGTEAFF TRBJ1-1 - TRBV9 TRBD1
TGTGCCAGCAGTGACGGTGGCAGGCCCCAGTTCTTC CASSDGGRPQFF TRBJ2-1 - TRBV6-4 -
TGTGCCAGTAGTTGGGACAGGGCGGATGAGCAGTTCTTC CASSWDRADEQFF TRBJ2-1 - TRBV19 TRBD1
TGTGCCAGCAGCCCCCTGAGGTATGAGCAGTTCTTC CASSPLRYEQFF TRBJ2-1 - TRBV7-8 -
TGTGCCAGTACCCGGACAGCTGACTACGAGCAGTACTTC CASTRTADYEQYF TRBJ2-7 - TRBV2 -
TGTGCCAGCAGTCCACCGGGGGACAGGGATCGACTGAACACTGAAGCTTTCTTT CASSPPGDRDRLNTEAFF TRBJ1-1 - TRBV28 TRBD1
TGTGCCAGCACCCGGGACAGGGACCACGAGCAGTACTTC CASTRDRDHEQYF TRBJ2-7 few TRBV6-5 TRBD1
TGTGCCAGCAGCGTAGCGGCTAGCGGGAGCTACGAGCAGTACTTC CASSVAASGSYEQYF TRBJ2-7 - TRBV9 TRBD2
TGTGCCAGTAGTCCGACAGGGGCCCCCGGAGCTTTCTTT CASSPTGAPGAFF TRBJ1-1 - TRBV19 TRBD1
TGCAGTGCTAGTCCTACCATGAACACTGAAGCTTTCTTT CSASPTMNTEAFF TRBJ1-1 - TRBV20-1 -
TGTGCCAGCAGTGAGGCGACCGGGACAGGGGGCGACGAGCAGTACTTC CASSEATGTGGDEQYF TRBJ2-7 - TRBV6-1 TRBD1
TGTGCTAGTGGTTTGGTGACTAGCGTAAAGTTCTTC CASGLVTSVKFF TRBJ2-1 - TRBV12-5 TRBD2
TGTGCCAGCATCAGGGACAGGGATCAGCCCCAGCATTTT CASIRDRDQPQHF TRBJ1-5 once TRBV2 TRBD1
TGCGCCAGCAGCCAACCAGGACAGGGCAGCTACGAGCAGTACTTC CASSQPGQGSYEQYF TRBJ2-7 few TRBV4-1 TRBD1
TGCGCCAGCAGTCTAAGCGGGGGGGCCCTGGATACGCAGTATTTT CASSLSGGALDTQYF TRBJ2-3 - TRBV10-2 TRBD2
TGTGCCAGCAGTGACCCCGGGGCAGGGGGCCGAGATGAAAAACTGTTTTTT CASSDPGAGGRDEKLFF TRBJ1-4 - TRBV28 TRBD1
TGTGCCAGCAGCTTAGTCGAGGGAGGTGGCGTGCTGTTTTTT CASSLVEGGGVLFF TRBJ2-2 few TRBV7-8 -
TGTGCCAGCAGCCCTAGCGGGGGGGGGAACAATCAGCCCCAGCATTTT CASSPSGGGNNQPQHF TRBJ1-5 few TRBV7-9 -
TGTGCCAGCAGCCCGAACATAGGGGATAGGTCGCCCCAGCATTTT CASSPNIGDRSPQHF TRBJ1-5 - TRBV3-1/TRBV3-2 -
TGTGCCAGCAGCCAAGATTGGCGGGGGCGCGAGACCCAGTACTTC CASSQDWRGRETQYF TRBJ2-5 - TRBV3-1/TRBV3-2 -
TGTGCCAGCAGCTTAAACCCGGGGGGCACAGATACGCAGTATTTT CASSLNPGGTDTQYF TRBJ2-3 - TRBV7-3 -